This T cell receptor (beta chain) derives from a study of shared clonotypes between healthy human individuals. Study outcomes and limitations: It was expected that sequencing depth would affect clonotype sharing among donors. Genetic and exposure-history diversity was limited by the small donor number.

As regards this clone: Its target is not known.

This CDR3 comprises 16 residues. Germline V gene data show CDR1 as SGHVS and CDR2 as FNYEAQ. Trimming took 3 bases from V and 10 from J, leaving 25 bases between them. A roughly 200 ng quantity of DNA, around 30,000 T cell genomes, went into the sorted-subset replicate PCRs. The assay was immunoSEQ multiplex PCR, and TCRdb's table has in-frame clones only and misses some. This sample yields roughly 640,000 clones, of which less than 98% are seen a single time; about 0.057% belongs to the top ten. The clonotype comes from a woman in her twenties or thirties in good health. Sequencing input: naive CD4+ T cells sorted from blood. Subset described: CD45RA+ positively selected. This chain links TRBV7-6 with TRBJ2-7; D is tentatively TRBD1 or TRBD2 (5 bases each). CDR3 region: CASSFRDRNGLREQYF. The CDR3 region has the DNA TGTGCCAGCAGCTTCCGGGACCGCAATGGTTTACGAGAACAGTACTTC.